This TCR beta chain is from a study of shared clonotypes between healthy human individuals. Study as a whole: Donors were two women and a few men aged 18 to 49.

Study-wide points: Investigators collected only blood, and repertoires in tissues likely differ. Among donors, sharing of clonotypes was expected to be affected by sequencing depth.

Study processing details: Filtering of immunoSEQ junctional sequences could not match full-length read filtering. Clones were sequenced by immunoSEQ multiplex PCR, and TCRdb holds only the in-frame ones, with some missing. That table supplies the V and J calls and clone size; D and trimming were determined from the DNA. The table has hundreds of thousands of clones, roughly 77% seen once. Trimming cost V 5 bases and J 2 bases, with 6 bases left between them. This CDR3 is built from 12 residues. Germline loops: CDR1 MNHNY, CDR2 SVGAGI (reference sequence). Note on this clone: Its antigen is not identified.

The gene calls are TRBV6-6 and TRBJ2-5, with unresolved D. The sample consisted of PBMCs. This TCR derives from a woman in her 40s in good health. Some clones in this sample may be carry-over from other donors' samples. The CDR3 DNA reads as TGTGCCAGCAGTCCCAATCAAGAGACCCAGTACTTC. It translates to CASSPNQETQYF.